One sample yielded the 3 T cell receptor beta chains listed below, sequenced in a study of blood T cell repertoires in COVID-19. The assay was immunoSEQ multiplex PCR, and TCRdb's table has in-frame clones only and misses some. The sample records 130,000 to 150,000 clones, about 84% being singletons. Sequenced: peripheral blood. The receptors stem from a human donor in a cohort sampled during active COVID-19.

This chain connects TRBV18 to TRBJ2-7; TRBD1 matches at 7 bases. Germline loops: CDR1 KGHSH, CDR2 LQKENI. V lost 3 bases, J lost 2 bases, and 4 bases stayed unmatched. The length of the CDR3 is 14 residues. CDR3 bases: TGTGCCAGCTCACCCGTGACAGGGACCTACGAGCAGTACTTC. This gives the protein CASSPVTGTYEQYF.

V and J are TRBV30 and TRBJ2-5, with 8 bases identical to TRBD2. With 0 bases clipped from V and 5 bases from J, the junction kept 8 bases outside the gene matches. The CDR3 runs 15 residues. Germline assignment: CDR1 GTSNPN and CDR2 SVGIG (reference sequence). DNA of the CDR3: TGTGCCTGGAGTGTACGGGGGGGCGGAAGGGAGACCCAGTACTTC. Translation: CAWSVRGGGRETQYF.

The chain is built from TRBV7-6 and TRBJ1-6, with TRBD1 matching over 9 bases. Germline V gives CDR1 SGHVS, CDR2 FNYEAQ. This CDR3 has 18 residues. V trimming: 4 bases; J trimming: 2 bases; junction bases outside the gene matches: 9. CDR3 sequence (DNA): TGTGCCAGCAGCTCGAGTAGGGGGACAGGGACCTATAATTCACCCCTCCACTTT. Translated: CASSSSRGTGTYNSPLHF. Complete variable domain (other parts from reference TRBV7-6 and TRBJ1-6): GAGVSQSPRYKVTKRGQDVALRCDPISGHVSLYWYRQALGQGPEFLTYFNYEAQQDKSGLPNDRFSAERPEGSISTLTIQRTEQRDSAMYRCASSSSRGTGTYNSPLHFGNGTRLTVT.